Described below is a single TCR beta chain sequence and its context. Treatment denoted: some 20 received Ad26.COV2.S at low or high dose, single or two shots; five or six received placebo; per-sample allocation not given. It was on day 63 after the first vaccine or placebo injection that samples were taken. The data belong to a study of Ad26.COV2.S vaccination and SARS-CoV-2 variants. There are 12 residues in the CDR3. Per germline, CDR1 MDHEN and CDR2 SYDVKM. V lost 8 bases and J 6 bases, leaving 8 bases between the germline ends. Sequencing used immunoSEQ multiplex PCR; TCRdb keeps in-frame clones, though not all of them. This table has about 330,000 clones, roughly 90% appearing once.

The rearrangement joins TRBV28 to TRBJ1-6, with D hard to call. The sequence was collected from a person between 18 and 59 years old who received the Ad26.COV2.S COVID-19 vaccine or a placebo. The sample consisted of peripheral blood, taken in a trial of Ad26.COV2.S vaccine versus placebo. The CDR3: CASGYFNSPLHF. The CDR3 region has the DNA TGTGCCAGCGGTTACTTTAATTCACCCCTCCACTTT.